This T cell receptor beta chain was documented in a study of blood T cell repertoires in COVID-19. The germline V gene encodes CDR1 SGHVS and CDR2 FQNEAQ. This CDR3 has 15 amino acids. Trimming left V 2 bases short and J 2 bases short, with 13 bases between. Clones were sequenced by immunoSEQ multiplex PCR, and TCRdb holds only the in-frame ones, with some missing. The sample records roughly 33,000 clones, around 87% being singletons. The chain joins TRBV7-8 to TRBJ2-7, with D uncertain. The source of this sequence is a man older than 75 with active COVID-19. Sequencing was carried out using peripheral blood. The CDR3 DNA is TGTGCCAGCAGCTTAAGTGAGACTGGCCCCTACGAGCAGTACTTC. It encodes CASSLSETGPYEQYF.